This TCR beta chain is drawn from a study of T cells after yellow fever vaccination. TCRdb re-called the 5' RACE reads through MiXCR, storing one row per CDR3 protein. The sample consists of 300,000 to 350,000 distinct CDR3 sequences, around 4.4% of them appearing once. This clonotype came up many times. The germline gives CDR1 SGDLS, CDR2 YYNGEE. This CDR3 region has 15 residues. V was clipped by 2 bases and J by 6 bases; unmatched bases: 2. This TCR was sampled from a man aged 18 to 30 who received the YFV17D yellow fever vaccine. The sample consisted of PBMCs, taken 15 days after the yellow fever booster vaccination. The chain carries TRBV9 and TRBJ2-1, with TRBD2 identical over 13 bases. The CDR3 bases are TGTGCCAGCAGCGTTCGGACTAGCGGGGGCAATGAGCAGTTCTTC. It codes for CASSVRTSGGNEQFF.